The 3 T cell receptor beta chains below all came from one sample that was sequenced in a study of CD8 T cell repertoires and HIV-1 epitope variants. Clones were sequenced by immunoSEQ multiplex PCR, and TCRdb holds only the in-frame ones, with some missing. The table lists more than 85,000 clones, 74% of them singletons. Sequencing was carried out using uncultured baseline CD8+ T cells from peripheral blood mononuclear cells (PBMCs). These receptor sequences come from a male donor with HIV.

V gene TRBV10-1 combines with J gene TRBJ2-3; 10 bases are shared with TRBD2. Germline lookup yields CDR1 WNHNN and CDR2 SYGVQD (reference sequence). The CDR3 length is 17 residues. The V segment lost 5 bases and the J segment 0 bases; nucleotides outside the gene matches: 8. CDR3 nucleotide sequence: TGCGCCAGCAGTTTCGGACTAGCGGCACTAAGCACAGATACGCAGTATTTT. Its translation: CASSFGLAALSTDTQYF.

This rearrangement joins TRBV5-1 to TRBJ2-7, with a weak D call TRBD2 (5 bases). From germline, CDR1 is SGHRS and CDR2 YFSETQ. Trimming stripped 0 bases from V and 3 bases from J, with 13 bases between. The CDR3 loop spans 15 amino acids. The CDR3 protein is CASSLEIPGSYEQYF. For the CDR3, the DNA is TGCGCCAGCAGCTTGGAGATTCCGGGGAGCTACGAGCAGTACTTC.

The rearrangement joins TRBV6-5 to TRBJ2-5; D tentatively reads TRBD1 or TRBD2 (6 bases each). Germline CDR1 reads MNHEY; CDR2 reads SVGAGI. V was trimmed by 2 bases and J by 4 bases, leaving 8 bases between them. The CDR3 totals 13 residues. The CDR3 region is CASSYRGLETQYF. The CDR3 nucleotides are TGTGCCAGCAGTTACCGGGGGCTAGAGACCCAGTACTTC.